One and the same sample provided the 15 T cell receptor beta chains below, sequenced in a study of cytomegalovirus exposure and HLA in healthy donors. Primers for the PCR totalled 60 Vbeta and 13 Jbeta. This table comes from immunoSEQ multiplex PCR, and its TCRdb copy is limited to in-frame clones, with some not included. The table shows 150,000 to 250,000 clones, with 70% to 90% occurring only once. The specimen sequenced was PBMCs. The receptors here all came from a woman aged 45-60 years in good health and CMV-seronegative.

The rearrangement joins TRBV11-2 to TRBJ2-1; the D is unclear. In germline, CDR1 is SGHAT, CDR2 FQNNGV. This CDR3 is 11 amino acids long. Trimming took 1 base from V and 9 from J, leaving 4 bases between them. The CDR3 bases are TGTGCCAGCAGCTTAGCAGTTGAGCAGTTCTTC. Amino acid sequence: CASSLAVEQFF.

This sequence joins TRBV28 and TRBJ2-7, with a possible D match to TRBD2 (6 bases). V was cut by 6 bases and J by 5 bases, with 17 bases left in between. Germline V lookup: CDR1 MDHEN, CDR2 SYDVKM. The CDR3 spans 14 residues. The DNA for the CDR3 is TGTGCCAGCAGCGCGGGGCAGGGATTCAACGAGCAGTACTTC. It yields the protein CASSAGQGFNEQYF.

Concerning this clone: Other DNA sequences of this sample code for an identical CDR3. The chain has TRBV7-9 and TRBJ1-1; D is possibly TRBD1 (5 bases). The CDR3 sequence is 12 residues long. The germline CDR1 and CDR2 sequences are SEHNR and FQNEAQ (reference sequence). Between the trimmed V and J ends, which lost 2 bases and 8 bases, there was a span of 9 bases. The chain's CDR3 is CASSLTGGEAFF. The CDR3, as DNA: TGTGCCAGCAGCTTAACGGGGGGGGAAGCTTTCTTT.

The chain employs TRBV4-3 and TRBJ2-1, with 14 nucleotides matching TRBD2. CDR1 is LGHNA, CDR2 YSLEER, per germline. CDR3 size: 17 residues. The junction had 1 base not matched to a gene; V was cut back by 0 bases and J by 3 bases. The CDR3 reads CASSQDGTSGSYNEQFF. CDR3 sequence (DNA): TGCGCCAGCAGCCAAGACGGGACTAGCGGGAGCTACAATGAGCAGTTCTTC.

The chain combines TRBV30 with TRBJ1-1; D may be TRBD1 (6 bases). Trimming pared 2 bases from V and 4 bases from J, leaving 8 bases between. From germline, CDR1 is GTSNPN and CDR2 SVGIG (reference sequence). This CDR3 contains 12 residues. The CDR3 here is CAWSTGSTEAFF. For the CDR3, the DNA is TGTGCCTGGAGTACAGGGTCCACTGAAGCTTTCTTT.

The chain carries TRBV27 and TRBJ2-7; 10 nucleotides line up with TRBD1. CDR1 MNHEY and CDR2 SMNVEV come from the germline V gene (reference sequence). V gave up 5 bases and J gave up 4 bases; unmatched junction bases: 8. The CDR3 runs to 15 residues. CDR3 bases: TGTGCCAGCAGTCAACGGACAGGGGGTGGGTACGAGCAGTACTTC. This codes for CASSQRTGGGYEQYF.

This clone was seen only a few times. The chain carries TRBV7-6 and TRBJ2-2; D is undetermined. Germline V gene lookup returns CDR1 SGHVS and CDR2 FNYEAQ. CDR3 length equals 12 residues. The V end was cut by 5 bases, the J end by 6 bases, with 7 bases between. DNA of the CDR3: TGTGCCAGCAGCCCTGTTTCCGGGGAGCTGTTTTTT. Protein product: CASSPVSGELFF.

The chain recombines TRBV5-1 with TRBJ2-2, with 7 bases lining up with TRBD1. Germline lookup yields CDR1 SGHRS and CDR2 YFSETQ. V shed 1 base and J 5 bases; nucleotides not matched to a gene: 8. CDR3 length: 16 amino acids. CDR3 amino acids: CASSLSGTVGTGELFF. For the CDR3, the DNA is TGCGCCAGCAGCTTGTCCGGGACAGTTGGAACCGGGGAGCTGTTTTTT. The complete variable domain, with remaining parts taken from reference TRBV5-1 and TRBJ2-2, reads KAGVTQTPRYLIKTRGQQVTLSCSPISGHRSVSWYQQTPGQGLQFLFEYFSETQRNKGNFPGRFSGRQFSNSRSEMNVSTLELGDSALYLCASSLSGTVGTGELFFGEGSRLTVL.

This clone has a single count. The DNA of the CDR3 is TGTGCCAGCAGTCCCCCCTCCTCCGGGGAGCTGTTTTTT. It translates to CASSPPSSGELFF. The chain uses TRBV28 and TRBJ2-2; no clear D. The length of the CDR3 is 13 residues. Germline values: CDR1 MDHEN, CDR2 SYDVKM. V gave up 5 bases and J gave up 6 bases, with 10 bases separating them.

The chain carries TRBV6-5 and TRBJ2-3; 8 bases map to TRBD2. V shed 9 bases, J shed 4 bases, and the junction held 9 bases outside the gene matches. CDR1 and CDR2 from the germline V gene are MNHEY and SVGAGI. The CDR3 totals 14 residues. The CDR3 nucleotides read TGTGCCAGTAAGAGAGCGGGAGCGGCAGATACGCAGTATTTT. Its protein is CASKRAGAADTQYF.

CDR3 DNA sequence: TGTGCCAGCAGATCAGACAGGGTAGGAAACGAGCAGTACTTC. Its translation is CASRSDRVGNEQYF. The chain has TRBV6-5 and TRBJ2-7; 7 nucleotides line up with TRBD1. This CDR3 contains 14 residues. The J segment lost 5 bases and the V segment lost 6 bases, leaving 10 bases of the junction unmatched. Germline assignment: CDR1 MNHEY and CDR2 SVGAGI.

The chain combines TRBV18 with TRBJ2-1; a weak D match, TRBD1 (6 bases). The germline V gene has CDR1 KGHSH and CDR2 LQKENI. The CDR3 consists of 16 residues. Trimming stripped 2 bases from V and 4 bases from J, with 15 bases between. The CDR3 spells CASSPLGQNLYNEQFF. CDR3 DNA: TGTGCCAGCTCACCATTAGGACAGAATCTTTACAATGAGCAGTTCTTC.

The chain joins TRBV5-1 to TRBJ2-1, with 7 bases identical to TRBD2. Per germline, CDR1 SGHRS and CDR2 YFSETQ. The CDR3 runs to 13 residues. V lost 1 base to trimming and J lost 5 bases; unmatched junction nucleotides: 0. CDR3 DNA sequence: TGCGCCAGCAGCTTGACTAGCGACAATGAGCAGTTCTTC. Translating it yields CASSLTSDNEQFF.

The chain joins TRBV4-3 to TRBJ2-5; D uncertain. With the DNA end fitting TRBJ2-7 better, the J assignment may be wrong. Per the germline V gene, CDR1 is LGHNA and CDR2 is YSLEER. This CDR3 region has 16 residues. DNA for the CDR3: TGCGCCAGCAGCCAAGATGTTTCGGGTCCGGCTTACGAGCAGTACTTC. This encodes CASSQDVSGPAYEQYF.

The chain combines TRBV5-1 with TRBJ2-7, with TRBD2 identical over 7 bases. The V segment lost 1 base and the J segment 2 bases; nucleotides outside the gene matches: 3. Per the germline V gene, CDR1 is SGHRS and CDR2 is YFSETQ. The CDR3 contains 14 residues. CDR3 protein: CASSLTGLAYEQYF. The CDR3 nucleotides read TGCGCCAGCAGCTTGACCGGACTAGCCTACGAGCAGTACTTC.